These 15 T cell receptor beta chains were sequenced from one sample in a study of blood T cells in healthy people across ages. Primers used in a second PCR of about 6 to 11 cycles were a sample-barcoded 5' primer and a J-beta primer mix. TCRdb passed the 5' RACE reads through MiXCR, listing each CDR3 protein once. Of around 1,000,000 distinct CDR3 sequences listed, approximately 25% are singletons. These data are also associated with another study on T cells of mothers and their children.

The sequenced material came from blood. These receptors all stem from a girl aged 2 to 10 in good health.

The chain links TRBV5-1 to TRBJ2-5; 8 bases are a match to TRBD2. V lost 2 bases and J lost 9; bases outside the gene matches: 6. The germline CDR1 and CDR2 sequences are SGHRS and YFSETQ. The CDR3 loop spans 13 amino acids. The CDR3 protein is CASSFILAEAQYF. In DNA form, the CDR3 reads TGCGCCAGCAGCTTCATACTAGCGGAGGCCCAGTACTTC.

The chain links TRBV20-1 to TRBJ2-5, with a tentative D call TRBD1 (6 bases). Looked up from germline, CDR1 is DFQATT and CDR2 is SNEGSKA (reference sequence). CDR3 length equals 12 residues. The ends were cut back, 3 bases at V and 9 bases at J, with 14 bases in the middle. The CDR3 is CSARAWPGAQYF. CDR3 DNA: TGCAGTGCTAGGGCCTGGCCAGGGGCCCAGTACTTC.

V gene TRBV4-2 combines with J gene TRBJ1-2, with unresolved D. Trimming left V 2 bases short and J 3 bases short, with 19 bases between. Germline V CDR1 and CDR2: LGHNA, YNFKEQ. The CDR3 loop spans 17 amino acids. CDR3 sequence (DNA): TGTGCCAGCAGCCAAAATGCCCTGGGCAGTTCCTACTATGGCTACACCTTC. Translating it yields CASSQNALGSSYYGYTF.

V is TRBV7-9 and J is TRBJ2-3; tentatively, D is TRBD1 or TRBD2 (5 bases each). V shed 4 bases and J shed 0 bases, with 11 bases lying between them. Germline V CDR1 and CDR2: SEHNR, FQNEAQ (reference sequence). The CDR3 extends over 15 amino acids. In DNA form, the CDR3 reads TGTGCCAGCAGCTACGGGGCGGTTAGCACAGATACGCAGTATTTT. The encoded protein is CASSYGAVSTDTQYF.

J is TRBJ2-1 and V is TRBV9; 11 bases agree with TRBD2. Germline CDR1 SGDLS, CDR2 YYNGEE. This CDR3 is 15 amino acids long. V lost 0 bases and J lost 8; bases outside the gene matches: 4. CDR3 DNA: TGTGCCAGCAGCGTAGGAGTAGCGGGAGGGCATGAGCAGTTCTTC. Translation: CASSVGVAGGHEQFF.

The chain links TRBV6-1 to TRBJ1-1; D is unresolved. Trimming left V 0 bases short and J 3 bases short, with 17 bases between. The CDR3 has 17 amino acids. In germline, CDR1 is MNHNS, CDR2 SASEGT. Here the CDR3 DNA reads TGTGCCAGCAGTGAAGCGAAGATATGGGATGGGTACACTGAAGCTTTCTTT. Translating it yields CASSEAKIWDGYTEAFF.

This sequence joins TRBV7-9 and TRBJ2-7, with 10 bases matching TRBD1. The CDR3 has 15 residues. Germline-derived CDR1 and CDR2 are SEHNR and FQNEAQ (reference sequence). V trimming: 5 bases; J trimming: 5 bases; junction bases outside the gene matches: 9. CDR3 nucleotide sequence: TGTGCCAGCAGCCGCATTGGGACAGGGGATGACGAGCAGTACTTC. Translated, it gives CASSRIGTGDDEQYF.

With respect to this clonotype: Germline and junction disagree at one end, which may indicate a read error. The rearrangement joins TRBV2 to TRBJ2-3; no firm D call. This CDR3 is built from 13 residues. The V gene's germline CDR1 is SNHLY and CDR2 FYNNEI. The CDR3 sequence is CASSEVNTHTQYF. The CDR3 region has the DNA TGTGCCAGCAGTGAAGTAAACACACATACGCAGTATTTT. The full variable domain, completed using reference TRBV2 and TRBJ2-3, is EPEVTQTPSHQVTQMGQEVILRCVPISNHLYFYWYRQILGQKVEFLVSFYNNEISEKSEIFDDQFSVERPDGSNFTLKIRSTKLEDSAMYFCASSEVNTHTQYFGPGTRLTVL.

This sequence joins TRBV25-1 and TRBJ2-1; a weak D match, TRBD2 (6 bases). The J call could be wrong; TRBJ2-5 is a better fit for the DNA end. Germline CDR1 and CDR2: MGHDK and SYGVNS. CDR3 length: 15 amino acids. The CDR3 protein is CASSEYQTSPETQYF. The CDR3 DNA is TGTGCCAGCAGTGAATATCAGACTAGTCCGGAGACCCAGTACTTC.

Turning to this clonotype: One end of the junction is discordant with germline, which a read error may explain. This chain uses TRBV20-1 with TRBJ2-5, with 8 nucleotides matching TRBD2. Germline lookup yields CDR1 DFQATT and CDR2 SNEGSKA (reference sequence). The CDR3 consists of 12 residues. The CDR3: CSASLPGGPRHF. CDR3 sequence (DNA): TGCAGTGCTAGTCTACCGGGAGGGCCCAGACACTTC.

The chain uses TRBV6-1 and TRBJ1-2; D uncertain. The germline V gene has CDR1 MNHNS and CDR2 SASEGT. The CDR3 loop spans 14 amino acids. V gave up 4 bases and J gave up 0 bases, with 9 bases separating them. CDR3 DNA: TGTGCCAGCAGTGTATCTCGGACTAACTATGGCTACACCTTC. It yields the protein CASSVSRTNYGYTF.

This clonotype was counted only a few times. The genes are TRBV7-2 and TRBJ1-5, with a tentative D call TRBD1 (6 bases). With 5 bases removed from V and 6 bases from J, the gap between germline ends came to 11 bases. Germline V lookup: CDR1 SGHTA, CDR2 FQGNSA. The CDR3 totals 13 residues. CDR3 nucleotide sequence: TGTGCCAGCAGCCCCTGGGACACTCAGCCCCAGCATTTT. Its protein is CASSPWDTQPQHF.

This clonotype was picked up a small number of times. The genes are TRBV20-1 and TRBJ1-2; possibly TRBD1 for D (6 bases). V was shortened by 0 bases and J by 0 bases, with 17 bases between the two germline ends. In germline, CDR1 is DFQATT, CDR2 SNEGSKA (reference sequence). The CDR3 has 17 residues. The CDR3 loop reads CSARDLRTDESNYGYTF. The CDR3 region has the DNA TGCAGTGCTAGAGACCTTAGGACAGACGAGTCTAACTATGGCTACACCTTC.

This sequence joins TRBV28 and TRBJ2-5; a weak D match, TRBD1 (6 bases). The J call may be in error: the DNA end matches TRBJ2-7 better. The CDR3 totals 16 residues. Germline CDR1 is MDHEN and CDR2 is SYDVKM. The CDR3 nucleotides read TGTGCCAGCAGATCGGACAGCCTCAACGGGGCCTACGAGCAGTACTTC. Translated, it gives CASRSDSLNGAYEQYF.

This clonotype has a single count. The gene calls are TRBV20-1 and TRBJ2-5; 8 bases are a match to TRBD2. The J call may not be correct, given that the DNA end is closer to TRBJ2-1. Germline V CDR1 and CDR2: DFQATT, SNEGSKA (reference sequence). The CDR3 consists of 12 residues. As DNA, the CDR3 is TGCAGTGCCGGACTAGCATCGAATGAGCAGTTCTTC. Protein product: CSAGLASNEQFF.